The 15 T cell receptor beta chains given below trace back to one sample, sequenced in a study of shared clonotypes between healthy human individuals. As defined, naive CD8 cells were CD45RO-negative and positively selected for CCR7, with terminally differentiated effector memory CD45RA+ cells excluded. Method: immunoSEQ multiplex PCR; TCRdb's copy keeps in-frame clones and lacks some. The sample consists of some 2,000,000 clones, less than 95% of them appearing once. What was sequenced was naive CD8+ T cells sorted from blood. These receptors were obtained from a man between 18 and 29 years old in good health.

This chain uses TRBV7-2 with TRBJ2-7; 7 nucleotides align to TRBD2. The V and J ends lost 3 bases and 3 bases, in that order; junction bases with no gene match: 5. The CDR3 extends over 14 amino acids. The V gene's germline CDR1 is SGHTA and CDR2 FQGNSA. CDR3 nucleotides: TGTGCCAGCAGCTTGAGCGGGACTATCTACGAGCAGTACTTC. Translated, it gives CASSLSGTIYEQYF.

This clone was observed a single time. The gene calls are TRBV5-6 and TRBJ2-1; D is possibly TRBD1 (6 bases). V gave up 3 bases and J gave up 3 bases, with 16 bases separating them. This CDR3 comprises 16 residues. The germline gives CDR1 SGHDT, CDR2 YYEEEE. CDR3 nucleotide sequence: TGTGCCAGCAGCTCCCCCGGGACACCTGTCTACAATGAGCAGTTCTTC. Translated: CASSSPGTPVYNEQFF.

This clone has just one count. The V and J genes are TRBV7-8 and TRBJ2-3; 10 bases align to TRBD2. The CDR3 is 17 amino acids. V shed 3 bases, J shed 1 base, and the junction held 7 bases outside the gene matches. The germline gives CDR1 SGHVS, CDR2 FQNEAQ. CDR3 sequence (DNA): TGTGCCAGCAGCTTTGGCCTAGCGGGAGTAGGCACAGATACGCAGTATTTT. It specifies CASSFGLAGVGTDTQYF.

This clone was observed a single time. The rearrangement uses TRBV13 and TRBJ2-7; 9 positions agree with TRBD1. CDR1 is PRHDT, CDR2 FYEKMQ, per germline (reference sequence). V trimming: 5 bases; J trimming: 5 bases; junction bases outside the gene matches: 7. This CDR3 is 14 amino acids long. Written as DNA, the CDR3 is TGTGCCAGCAGCCCTGGGACAGGGCTCCACGAGCAGTACTTC. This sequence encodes CASSPGTGLHEQYF.

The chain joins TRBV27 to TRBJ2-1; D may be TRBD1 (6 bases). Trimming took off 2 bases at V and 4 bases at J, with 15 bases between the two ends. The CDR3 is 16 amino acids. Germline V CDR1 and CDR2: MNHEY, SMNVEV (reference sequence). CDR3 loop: CASSLGPGHPYNEQFF. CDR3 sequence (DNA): TGTGCCAGCAGTTTAGGCCCGGGACACCCATACAATGAGCAGTTCTTC.

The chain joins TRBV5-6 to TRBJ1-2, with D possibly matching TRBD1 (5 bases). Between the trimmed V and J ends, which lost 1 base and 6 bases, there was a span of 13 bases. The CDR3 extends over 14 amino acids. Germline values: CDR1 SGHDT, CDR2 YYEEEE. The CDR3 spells CASSLHGTGNGYTF. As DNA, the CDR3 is TGTGCCAGCAGCTTGCACGGGACCGGCAATGGCTACACCTTC.

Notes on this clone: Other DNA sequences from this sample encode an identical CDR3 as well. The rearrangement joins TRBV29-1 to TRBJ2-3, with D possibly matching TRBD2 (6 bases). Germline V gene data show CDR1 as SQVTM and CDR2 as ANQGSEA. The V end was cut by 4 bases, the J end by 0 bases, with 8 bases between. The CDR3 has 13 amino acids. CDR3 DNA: TGCAGCGTTGCAGGGACTAGCACAGATACGCAGTATTTT. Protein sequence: CSVAGTSTDTQYF.

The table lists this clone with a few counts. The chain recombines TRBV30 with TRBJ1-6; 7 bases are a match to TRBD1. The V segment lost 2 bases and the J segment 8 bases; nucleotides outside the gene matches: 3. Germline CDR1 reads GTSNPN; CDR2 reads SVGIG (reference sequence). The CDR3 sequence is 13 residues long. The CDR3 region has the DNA TGTGCCTGGAGTCAGGGGGTTGATTCACCCCTCCACTTT. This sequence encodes CAWSQGVDSPLHF.

This CDR3 is CASSSRTSGRRYEQYF. The CDR3 DNA is TGTGCCAGCAGCTCACGGACTAGCGGGAGGAGGTACGAGCAGTACTTC. This sequence joins TRBV21-1 and TRBJ2-7; the table's D call of TRBD2 was not tested on the DNA. TRBV21-1 is a pseudogene. The CDR3 is 16 residues long.

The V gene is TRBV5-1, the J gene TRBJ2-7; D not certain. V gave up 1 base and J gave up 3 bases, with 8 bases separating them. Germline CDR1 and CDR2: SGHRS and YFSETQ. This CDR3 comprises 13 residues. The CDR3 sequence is CASSLRPGYEQYF. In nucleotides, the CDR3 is TGCGCCAGCAGCTTGAGACCGGGCTACGAGCAGTACTTC.

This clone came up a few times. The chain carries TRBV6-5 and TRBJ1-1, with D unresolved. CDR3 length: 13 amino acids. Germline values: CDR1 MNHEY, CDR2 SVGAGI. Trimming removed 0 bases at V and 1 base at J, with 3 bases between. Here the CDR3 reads CASSYSKNTEAFF. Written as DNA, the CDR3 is TGTGCCAGCAGTTACTCGAAGAACACTGAAGCTTTCTTT.

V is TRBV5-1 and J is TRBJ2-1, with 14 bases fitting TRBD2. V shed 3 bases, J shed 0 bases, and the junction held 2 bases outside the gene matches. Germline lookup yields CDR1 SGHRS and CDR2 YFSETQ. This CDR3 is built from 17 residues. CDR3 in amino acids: CASSSGLAGGSYNEQFF. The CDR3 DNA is TGCGCCAGCAGCTCCGGACTAGCGGGGGGCTCCTACAATGAGCAGTTCTTC.

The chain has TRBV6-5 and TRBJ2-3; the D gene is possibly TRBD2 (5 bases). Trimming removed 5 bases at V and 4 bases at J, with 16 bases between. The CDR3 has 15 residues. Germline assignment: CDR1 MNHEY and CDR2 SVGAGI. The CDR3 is CASSSLAPVPDTQYF. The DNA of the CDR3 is TGTGCCAGCAGTAGTCTAGCACCAGTCCCAGATACGCAGTATTTT.

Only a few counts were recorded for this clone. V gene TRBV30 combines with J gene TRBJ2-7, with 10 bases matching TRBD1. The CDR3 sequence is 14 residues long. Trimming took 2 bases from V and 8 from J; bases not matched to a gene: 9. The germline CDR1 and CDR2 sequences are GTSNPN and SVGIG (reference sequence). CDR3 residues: CAWSSGTGVLKQYF. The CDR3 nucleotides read TGTGCCTGGAGTTCCGGGACAGGGGTTTTGAAGCAGTACTTC.

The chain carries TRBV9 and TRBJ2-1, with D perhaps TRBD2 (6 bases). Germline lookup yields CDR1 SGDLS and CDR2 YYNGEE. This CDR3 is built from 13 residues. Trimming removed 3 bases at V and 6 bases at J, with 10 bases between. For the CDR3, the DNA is TGTGCCAGCAGCGGGGGACTTTCCAATGAGCAGTTCTTC. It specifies CASSGGLSNEQFF.